Listed below are T cell receptor beta chains from one sample, sequenced in a study of T cell responses to AZD1222 COVID-19 vaccine. Assay: immunoSEQ multiplex PCR; the TCRdb copy retains only in-frame clones and omits some. The table shows about 140,000 clones, with roughly 90% occurring only once. Specimen: peripheral blood, collected on day 0 of AZD1222 vaccination. The receptors were sampled from an adult in good health. Each CDR3 is given with its conserved first and last residue. The order of the fields is clone size, J gene, V gene, D gene, CDR3 DNA, CDR3 protein. A D gene is named only where the DNA matches it firmly. Clone size is given for some rows only: seen once, a few or many times, or a class if the clone is expanded.

- TRBJ2-7 TRBV23-1 TRBD2 TGCGCCAGCAGTCAATCTAGCGGGAGGTCCTACGAGCAGTACTTC CASSQSSGRSYEQYF
- TRBJ1-2 TRBV28 - TGTGCCAGCAGTTGGACAGCCTATGGCTACACCTTC CASSWTAYGYTF
- TRBJ2-2 TRBV30 TRBD1 TGTGCCTGGCGGAGACAGGGGAGCACCGGGGAGCTGTTTTTT CAWRRQGSTGELFF
once TRBJ2-2 TRBV7-9 - TGTGCCAGCAGGCCCCGGGGCCGGACAGTGGTCGGGGAGCTGTTTTTT CASRPRGRTVVGELFF
once TRBJ2-1 TRBV18 - TGTGCCAGCCGAAAATCGGCTTTTGAGCAGTTCTTC CASRKSAFEQFF
- TRBJ2-2 TRBV9 - TGTGCCAGCAGCGTCATAGCTGCCGGGGAGCTGTTTTTT CASSVIAAGELFF
once TRBJ1-6 TRBV6-5 TRBD1 TGTGCCAGCAGTTCCTACGACAGGGGGCTGGATTCACCCCTCCACTTT CASSSYDRGLDSPLHF
- TRBJ1-2 TRBV7-9 TRBD1 TGTGCCAGCAGCAGGGAGACAGGGGGAATCTATGGCTACACCTTC CASSRETGGIYGYTF
once TRBJ2-1 TRBV7-6 - TGTGCCAGCAGCTTACCGGGGTACTTCGGCAATGAGCAGTTCTTC CASSLPGYFGNEQFF
- TRBJ1-2 TRBV27 - TGTGCCAGCAGTTGTCCGTCGACCTTC CASSCPSTF
- TRBJ2-7 TRBV6-5 - TGTGCCAGCAGCCCGGGACATCTGTCTACCTACGAGCAGTACTTC CASSPGHLSTYEQYF
- TRBJ1-1 TRBV4-1 - TGCGCCAGCAGCCAAGGGGCATTGGGGGGGGACACTGAAGCTTTCTTT CASSQGALGGDTEAFF
- TRBJ2-3 TRBV3-1/TRBV3-2 TRBD2 TGTGCCAGCAGTCTACTAGCGGGGGCCACAGATACGCAGTATTTT CASSLLAGATDTQYF
- TRBJ1-1 TRBV5-1 - TGCGCCAGCAGCTTGACCTTCCGGAACACTGAAGCTTTCTTT CASSLTFRNTEAFF
- TRBJ1-2 TRBV19 - TGTGCCAGTAGTACCCTCGGTAACTATGGCTACACCTTC CASSTLGNYGYTF
once TRBJ1-1 TRBV28 - TGTGCCAGCAGTTTACTGGCAGGGGACACTGAAGCTTTCTTT CASSLLAGDTEAFF
- TRBJ1-1 TRBV19 TRBD1 TGTGCCAGCCATTCGACAGGGGGCACTGAAGCTTTCTTT CASHSTGGTEAFF
- TRBJ1-4 TRBV7-9 TRBD1 TGTGCCAGCAGCTTGGACAGGGTTAATGAAAAACTGTTTTTT CASSLDRVNEKLFF
- TRBJ2-5 TRBV18 - TGTGCCAGCTCACCTGGGACGGTCCAAGAGACCCAGTACTTC CASSPGTVQETQYF
- TRBJ1-4 TRBV5-1 - TGCGCCAGCAGCCCCCACCCGGGGAGAAATGAAAAACTGTTTTTT CASSPHPGRNEKLFF